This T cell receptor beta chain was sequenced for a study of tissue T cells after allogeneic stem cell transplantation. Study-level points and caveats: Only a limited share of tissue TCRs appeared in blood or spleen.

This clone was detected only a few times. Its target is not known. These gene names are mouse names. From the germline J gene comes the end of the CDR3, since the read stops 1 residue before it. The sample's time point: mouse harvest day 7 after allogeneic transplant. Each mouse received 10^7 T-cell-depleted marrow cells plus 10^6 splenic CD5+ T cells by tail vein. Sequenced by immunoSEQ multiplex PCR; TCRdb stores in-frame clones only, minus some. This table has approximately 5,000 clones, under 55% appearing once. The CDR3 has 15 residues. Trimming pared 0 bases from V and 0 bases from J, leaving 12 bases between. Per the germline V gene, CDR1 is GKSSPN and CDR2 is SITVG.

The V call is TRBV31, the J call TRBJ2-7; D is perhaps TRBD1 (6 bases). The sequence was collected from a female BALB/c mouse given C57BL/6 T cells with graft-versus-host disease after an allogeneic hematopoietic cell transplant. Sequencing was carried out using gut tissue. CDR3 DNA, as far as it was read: TGTGCCTGGAGTCTTTCTACAGGGAACTCCTATGAACAGTAC. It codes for CAWSLSTGNSYEQY. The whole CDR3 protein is CAWSLSTGNSYEQYF.